This TCR beta chain was identified during a study of CD8 T cells in ankylosing spondylitis (dated by TCRdb to the late 2010s). Background for the entire study: The study profiled T cell receptor beta repertoires in healthy donors and ankylosing spondylitis patients to find disease-linked TCR variants. Samples of peripheral blood were taken, and for ankylosing spondylitis patients, synovial fluid was collected as well. In total, the full study cohort was made up of 85 to 140 healthy donors and about two dozen ankylosing spondylitis patients. The full study reports these points: A TCR beta motif made up of 7 to 9 highly homologous amino acid variants appeared to be characteristic of blood from ankylosing spondylitis patients. Some of the motif variants had been reported before in the synovial fluid and blood of reactive arthritis patients, a finding that suggests common disease-initiation mechanisms. Significant enrichment of the disease-linked clones was reported in matched synovial fluid samples from ankylosing spondylitis patients. The disease-linked clones had a CD8+ phenotype and were found at relatively low frequencies in peripheral blood.

The table lists this clonotype with a count of one. Its antigen has not been determined. Within one base of it there is no much larger clone, and no base qualities were kept. One read offers little support. Sequencing took place on an Illumina MiSeq. Quantitative 5'-RACE with molecular barcodes was used to prepare TCR beta libraries. Per the authors' processing: A new computational method, built on a probabilistic model of VDJ rearrangement, was used to identify disease-linked TCR variants. TCRdb handled the public reads itself, with Q25 trimming in fastp and clone calling in MiXCR, and kept productive beta chains. One record per CDR3 amino acid sequence lists the most common genes and DNA. These V and J calls originate from TCRdb's pipeline instead of the authors' own analysis. The sample table contains fewer than 25,000 distinct CDR3 sequences; only one count was recorded for approximately 12% of them. The ten most abundant clones make up around 37% of the sample.

The germline V gene (reference sequence) specifies SEHNR as CDR1 and FQNEAQ as CDR2. Trimming takes 5 bases from V and 0 bases from J, and the germline ends sit 12 bases apart. Reading from cysteine to phenylalanine, the CDR3 counts 15 amino acids. Left in the record is the CDR3 DNA by itself, 45 bases read in frame from the first base. Recombination joined TRBV7-9 with TRBJ2-3; the D gene is perhaps TRBD1, on 6 matching bases. Material for sequencing was blood. The receptor was isolated from a male donor with ankylosing spondylitis or in good health (not recorded which). The CDR3 reads CASSPGQISTDTQYF. The DNA sequence reads TGTGCCAGCAGCCCTGGACAGATCAGCACAGATACGCAGTATTTT.